These 15 T cell receptor beta chains came from one sample sequenced in a study of T cell responses to AZD1222 COVID-19 vaccine. The assay was immunoSEQ multiplex PCR, and TCRdb's table has in-frame clones only and misses some. The data hold over 85,000 clones, with roughly 83% observed a single time. The sequencing here drew on peripheral blood, taken 28 days after the second AZD1222 dose. The receptors originated from an adult who received the AZD1222 COVID-19 vaccine.

The V gene is TRBV7-2, the J gene TRBJ1-6; no reliable D call. This CDR3 is 15 amino acids long. Germline assignment: CDR1 SGHTA and CDR2 FQGNSA. The V gene lost 6 bases and the J gene lost 6 bases, with 15 bases spanning the gap. The CDR3 DNA reads TGTGCCAGCAGAGCTTATTCAGAGATTAATTCACCCCTCCACTTT. This gives the protein CASRAYSEINSPLHF.

CDR3 coding DNA: TGCAGTGCTAGTAGCCTCAAAGGGGTGACTAGCGGGGTGGCCCCATACAATGAGCAGTTCTTC. As protein: CSASSLKGVTSGVAPYNEQFF. This chain connects TRBV20-1 to TRBJ2-1; 11 bases match TRBD2. J was trimmed by 4 bases and V by 3 bases; bases with no gene match: 23. Germline CDR1 is DFQATT and CDR2 is SNEGSKA (reference sequence). This CDR3 spans 21 amino acids.

The chain combines TRBV5-1 with TRBJ2-3, with D tentatively TRBD1 (6 bases). Per germline, CDR1 SGHRS and CDR2 YFSETQ. The CDR3 contains 15 residues. With 4 bases removed from V and 1 base from J, the gap between germline ends came to 13 bases. The CDR3 region has the DNA TGCGCCAGCAGCGGGGACACAGTTCGCACAGATACGCAGTATTTT. Encoded protein: CASSGDTVRTDTQYF. Full variable domain (rest looked up from reference TRBV5-1 and TRBJ2-3): KAGVTQTPRYLIKTRGQQVTLSCSPISGHRSVSWYQQTPGQGLQFLFEYFSETQRNKGNFPGRFSGRQFSNSRSEMNVSTLELGDSALYLCASSGDTVRTDTQYFGPGTRLTVL.

CDR3 sequence reads: CASSQGRYNSPLHF. DNA for the CDR3: TGTGCCAGCAGCCAAGGGCGGTATAATTCACCCCTCCACTTT. The chain joins TRBV3-1 (or the pseudogene TRBV3-2) to TRBJ1-6, with unresolved D. The germline V gene encodes CDR1 LGHDT and CDR2 YNNKEL (reference sequence). This CDR3 has 14 amino acids. Trimming took off 1 base at V and 4 bases at J, with 5 bases between the two ends.

Only one count was recorded for this clone. CDR3 bases: TGTGCCAGCAGCTACCTAGCTAACGGTCCCTACGAGCAGTACTTC. As protein: CASSYLANGPYEQYF. The chain combines TRBV6-5 with TRBJ2-7; the D gene is possibly TRBD2 (5 bases). The germline V and J ends were trimmed by 6 bases and 2 bases, with 17 bases remaining between them. This CDR3 has 15 residues. Germline CDR1 reads MNHEY; CDR2 reads SVGAGI.

The chain is built from TRBV9 and TRBJ2-2, with 10 positions matching TRBD1. Germline V lookup: CDR1 SGDLS, CDR2 YYNGEE. The CDR3 contains 15 residues. The J segment lost 4 bases and the V segment lost 5 bases, leaving 5 bases of the junction unmatched. The CDR3 DNA sequence: TGTGCCAGCAGACCCGGGACAGGGGCCACCGGGGAGCTGTTTTTT. It translates to CASRPGTGATGELFF. Drawing the rest from reference TRBV9 and TRBJ2-2, the complete variable domain is DSGVTQTPKHLITATGQRVTLRCSPRSGDLSVYWYQQSLDQGLQFLIQYYNGEERAKGNILERFSAQQFPDLHSELNLSSLELGDSALYFCASRPGTGATGELFFGEGSRLTVL.

The V and J genes are TRBV6-5 and TRBJ2-7; the D gene is possibly TRBD1 (6 bases). V lost 7 bases to trimming and J lost 4 bases, with 17 bases between them. The CDR3 contains 14 residues. The germline gives CDR1 MNHEY, CDR2 SVGAGI. This CDR3 reads CASNSRGGLYEQYF. DNA of the CDR3: TGTGCCAGCAACTCCAGGGGCGGTTTATACGAGCAGTACTTC.

The rearrangement uses TRBV6-5 and TRBJ1-6, with unresolved D. V dropped 6 bases and J dropped 9 bases, with 18 bases sitting between them. CDR1 is MNHEY and CDR2 is SVGAGI in the germline V gene. The CDR3 has 15 residues. This CDR3 reads CASRRQEDGGSPLHF. The CDR3 nucleotides read TGTGCCAGCAGAAGGCAAGAAGATGGTGGTTCACCCCTCCACTTT.

V and J are TRBV30 and TRBJ1-1; a weak D match, TRBD1 (5 bases). The V gene's germline CDR1 is GTSNPN and CDR2 SVGIG (reference sequence). This CDR3 has 13 residues. The germline V and J ends were trimmed by 2 bases and 10 bases, with 17 bases remaining between them. This CDR3 reads CAWSTGTGKGAFF. In nucleotides, the CDR3 is TGTGCCTGGAGTACCGGGACCGGCAAGGGAGCTTTCTTT.

V usage is TRBV19 and J usage is TRBJ1-2; a weak D match, TRBD1 (5 bases). Trimming pared 3 bases from V and 3 bases from J, leaving 17 bases between. This CDR3 region has 16 residues. Germline-derived CDR1 and CDR2 are LNHDA and SQIVND (reference sequence). This chain's CDR3 is CASSMGRTGGDYGYTF. The CDR3 DNA is TGTGCCAGTAGTATGGGAAGAACAGGCGGAGACTATGGCTACACCTTC.

The chain combines TRBV4-3 with TRBJ1-3; D gene ambiguous. Per the germline V gene, CDR1 is LGHNA and CDR2 is YSLEER. Trimming took 4 bases from V and 0 from J, leaving 7 bases between them. The CDR3 covers 14 residues. CDR3 nucleotides: TGCGCCAGCAGCCGGCAGTCCTCTGGAAACACCATATATTTT. It encodes CASSRQSSGNTIYF.

There are a few counts of this clone. This chain connects TRBV14 to TRBJ1-2; TRBD1 matches 8 bases. The V gene's germline CDR1 is SGHDN and CDR2 FVKESK. V shed 4 bases, J shed 7 bases, and the junction held 8 bases outside the gene matches. This CDR3 has 14 amino acids. CDR3 bases: TGTGCCAGCAGCCGAACGCGGACAGGGCTTGGCTACACCTTC. Protein product: CASSRTRTGLGYTF.

The chain is built from TRBV25-1 and TRBJ2-3; D remains unclear. Germline CDR1 MGHDK, CDR2 SYGVNS. V shed 7 bases and J shed 0 bases, with 8 bases lying between them. The CDR3 runs 13 residues. CDR3 nucleotide sequence: TGTGCCAGCAAAAGCACTAGCACAGATACGCAGTATTTT. Residues: CASKSTSTDTQYF.

V and J are TRBV6-5 and TRBJ1-4; 7 nucleotides line up with TRBD1. Germline CDR1 MNHEY, CDR2 SVGAGI. J was trimmed by 3 bases and V by 6 bases; bases with no gene match: 4. The CDR3 length is 14 residues. The CDR3 spells CASSLGQSNEKLFF. In DNA form, the CDR3 reads TGTGCCAGCAGCCTGGGACAGTCTAATGAAAAACTGTTTTTT.

The chain couples TRBV21-1 to TRBJ2-7. TRBV21-1 is assigned pseudogene status. This CDR3 is built from 13 residues. CDR3 residues: CASSKEVVNEQYF. The CDR3 bases are TGTGCCAGCAGCAAAGAAGTGGTCAACGAGCAGTACTTC.